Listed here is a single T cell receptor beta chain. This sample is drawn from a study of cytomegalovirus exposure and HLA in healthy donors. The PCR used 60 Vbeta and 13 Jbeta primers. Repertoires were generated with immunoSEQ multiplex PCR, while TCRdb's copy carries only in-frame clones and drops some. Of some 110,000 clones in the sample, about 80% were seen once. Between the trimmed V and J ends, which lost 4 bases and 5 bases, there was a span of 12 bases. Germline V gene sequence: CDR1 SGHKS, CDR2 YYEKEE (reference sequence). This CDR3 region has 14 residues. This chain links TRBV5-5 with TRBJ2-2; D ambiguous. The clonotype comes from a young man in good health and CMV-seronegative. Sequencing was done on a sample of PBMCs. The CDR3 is CASSEPENTGELFF. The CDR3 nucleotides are TGTGCCAGCAGCGAACCGGAGAATACCGGGGAGCTGTTTTTT.